The clone carrying this T cell receptor beta chain was picked up many times. The sample comes from a study of T cell repertoires in cytomegalovirus infection. TCRdb called the reads again in MiXCR, with one record for every CDR3 protein. The table records about 310,000 distinct CDR3 sequences, about a sixth of them present only once. CDR1 is SGHVS, CDR2 FQNEAQ, per germline. The CDR3 length is 18 residues. Trimming took 5 bases from V and 4 from J; bases not matched to a gene: 11. V usage is TRBV7-8 and J usage is TRBJ2-5; 15 bases fit TRBD2. The receptor comes from a human donor in good health (CMV status not recorded). Some clones in this sample may be carry-over from other donors' samples. Material: PBMCs. The CDR3 sequence is CASSAPGLAGGRGETQYF. CDR3 coding DNA: TGTGCCAGCAGCGCTCCGGGACTAGCGGGGGGTCGAGGAGAGACCCAGTACTTC.